What follows are 27 T cell receptor beta chains derived from one specimen sequenced in a study of blood T cells in healthy people across ages. The authors ran a second PCR of about 7 to 12 cycles using a sample-barcoded 5' primer and a J-beta primer mix. TCRdb recomputed calls from the 5' RACE reads with MiXCR, one row per CDR3 protein. Of 1.6 million or so distinct CDR3 sequences in the sample, around 36% were seen once. Sequenced material: blood. Source of these receptors: a woman aged 30 to 39 in good health.

The chain joins TRBV21-1 to TRBJ2-1. TRBV21-1 is a pseudogene locus. The CDR3 covers 14 residues. The CDR3 DNA reads TGTGCCAGCAGCCGACGGGACTACTACAATGAGCAGTTCTTC. Translation gives CASSRRDYYNEQFF.

The chain employs TRBV6-5 and TRBJ1-1, with a weak D call TRBD1 (5 bases). Germline CDR1 and CDR2: MNHEY and SVGAGI. The length of the CDR3 is 14 residues. V shed 5 bases and J shed 4 bases, with 14 bases lying between them. The CDR3, as DNA: TGTGCCAGCAGTCAATTACCCGGGACCACTGAAGCTTTCTTT. The encoded protein is CASSQLPGTTEAFF.

The chain links TRBV7-8 to TRBJ1-6; D is ambiguous. From germline, CDR1 is SGHVS and CDR2 FQNEAQ. This CDR3 comprises 16 residues. V lost 2 bases, J lost 2 bases, and 10 bases lay in between. CDR3 in DNA: TGTGCCAGCAGCTTACCGGGGTCCCCCTATAATTCACCCCTCCACTTT. Translating it yields CASSLPGSPYNSPLHF.

As for this clonotype: Germline and junction disagree at one end, which may indicate a read error. The genes are TRBV9 and TRBJ2-3; no clear D. From germline, CDR1 is SGDLS and CDR2 YYNGEE. The CDR3 is 15 amino acids. The CDR3 DNA sequence: TGTGCCGGCAGCGTACGAAGCTCCAGCACAGATACGCAGTATTTT. Amino acids: CAGSVRSSSTDTQYF.

V and J are TRBV20-1 and TRBJ2-3; 10 bases agree with TRBD2. This CDR3 has 14 residues. Germline loops: CDR1 DFQATT, CDR2 SNEGSKA (reference sequence). After removal of 6 bases from V and 4 bases from J, the junction contained 7 bases not matched to a gene. The CDR3 region has the DNA TGCAGTGCCCCTAGCGGGAGCGGCGCAGATACGCAGTATTTT. Translation: CSAPSGSGADTQYF.

CDR3 region: CASSHRTGTDTQYF. The CDR3 DNA follows: TGTGCCAGCAGCCACCGGACAGGGACAGATACGCAGTATTTT. This chain joins TRBV7-9 and TRBJ2-3; 8 nucleotides align to TRBD1. With V trimmed by 5 bases and J by 3 bases, 4 bases remained unmatched. This CDR3 has 14 residues. Germline-derived CDR1 and CDR2 are SEHNR and FQNEAQ (reference sequence).

This clonotype was recorded a few times. This chain connects TRBV12-3 or TRBV12-4 to TRBJ2-3, with D possibly TRBD2 on 5 matching bases. The length of the CDR3 is 15 residues. Trimming stripped 6 bases from V and 5 bases from J, with 18 bases between. This CDR3 is CASSSDTSKLDTQYF. For the CDR3, the DNA is TGTGCCAGCAGCTCAGATACTAGTAAGCTAGATACGCAGTATTTT.

This chain links TRBV5-1 with TRBJ2-7; TRBD1 matches at 8 bases. V shed 0 bases and J 1 base; nucleotides not matched to a gene: 9. This CDR3 comprises 17 residues. CDR1 is SGHRS and CDR2 is YFSETQ in the germline V gene. CDR3 loop: CASSLGSGRGRSYEQYF. CDR3 coding DNA: TGCGCCAGCAGCTTGGGATCTGGCAGGGGGCGATCCTACGAGCAGTACTTC.

This clonotype was picked up a small number of times. The junction departs from the called germline gene at one end, perhaps through a read error. The gene calls are TRBV3-1 and TRBJ2-1; no clear D gene. The CDR3 totals 12 residues. Germline V gene sequence: CDR1 LGHDT, CDR2 YNNKEL (reference sequence). In nucleotides, the CDR3 is TGTGCCGGCAGCCAAGCGATATATGAGCAGTTCTTC. Translating it yields CAGSQAIYEQFF.

CDR3 residues: CASSLDQGALETQYF. The CDR3 nucleotides are TGTGCCAGCAGCTTGGATCAGGGGGCCCTCGAGACCCAGTACTTC. The J gene is TRBJ2-5, the V gene TRBV5-6; 8 nucleotides line up with TRBD1. Germline values: CDR1 SGHDT, CDR2 YYEEEE. Germline trimming cut 0 bases from V and 5 bases from J; bases unmatched to any gene: 6. The CDR3 consists of 15 residues.

This clonotype was counted only a few times. This chain links TRBV6-1 with TRBJ2-1; D is unclear. The CDR3 spans 16 residues. Germline lookup yields CDR1 MNHNS and CDR2 SASEGT. With 4 bases removed from V and 0 bases from J, the gap between germline ends came to 13 bases. The CDR3, as DNA: TGTGCCAGCAGTGTAGACGGCCCGAGCTCCTACAATGAGCAGTTCTTC. Its translation is CASSVDGPSSYNEQFF.

This clonotype came up a few times. The V call is TRBV15, the J call TRBJ1-1; no definite D call. CDR1 LNHNV and CDR2 YYDKDF come from the germline V gene (reference sequence). V was trimmed by 0 bases and J by 5 bases, leaving 10 bases between them. There are 14 residues in the CDR3. In nucleotides, the CDR3 is TGTGCCACCAGCAGAGACAGAGGAAGTACTGAAGCTTTCTTT. It encodes CATSRDRGSTEAFF.

Here the CDR3 DNA reads TGTGCCACCAGTGACTCCGGACAGGGCCCTAGCACAGATACGCAGTATTTT. It yields the protein CATSDSGQGPSTDTQYF. The chain uses TRBV24-1 and TRBJ2-3, with 8 bases that match TRBD1. Looked up from germline, CDR1 is KGHDR and CDR2 is SFDVKD. V dropped 4 bases and J dropped 0; count of bases not matched to a gene: 8. The CDR3 totals 17 residues.

The sample holds a few counts of this clonotype. CDR3 amino acids: CASSPRAGTPGTQYF. The CDR3, as DNA: TGCGCCAGCAGCCCCAGGGCGGGAACCCCTGGGACCCAGTACTTC. The J gene is TRBJ2-5, the V gene TRBV4-1; a possible D gene is TRBD2 (6 bases). CDR3 length: 15 residues. Trimming pared 4 bases from V and 7 bases from J, leaving 19 bases between. CDR1 and CDR2 (germline): MGHRA, YSYEKL.

The J gene is TRBJ2-3, the V gene TRBV28, with 11 bases lining up with TRBD2. The CDR3 is made up of 17 amino acids. CDR1 and CDR2 from the germline V gene are MDHEN and SYDVKM. With 5 bases clipped from V and 3 bases from J, the junction kept 10 bases outside the gene matches. The CDR3 reads CASSGMAGLAATDTQYF. In DNA, the CDR3 is TGTGCCAGCAGTGGAATGGCGGGACTAGCGGCGACAGATACGCAGTATTTT.

The chain uses TRBV4-2 and TRBJ2-7, with D perhaps TRBD2 (5 bases). The V gene's germline CDR1 is LGHNA and CDR2 YNFKEQ. V was clipped by 1 base and J by 0 bases, with 10 bases between them. The CDR3 is 15 residues long. CDR3 coding DNA: TGTGCCAGCAGCCAAGTCCGTGGGAGCTCCTACGAGCAGTACTTC. Translation gives CASSQVRGSSYEQYF.

This CDR3 reads CASSLGGIQTNTQYF. In nucleotides, the CDR3 is TGTGCCAGCAGTTTGGGCGGGATTCAGACGAATACGCAGTATTTT. The J gene is TRBJ2-3, the V gene TRBV12-3 or TRBV12-4; TRBD2 is a possible D gene (6 bases). The CDR3 is 15 amino acids. V was trimmed by 3 bases and J by 7 bases, leaving 17 bases between them.

In its sample, this clonotype was seen many times. V gene TRBV20-1 combines with J gene TRBJ2-1; a weak D match, TRBD2 (5 bases). The CDR3 runs 11 residues. Germline assignment: CDR1 DFQATT and CDR2 SNEGSKA (reference sequence). The V gene lost 0 bases and the J gene lost 10 bases, with 7 bases spanning the gap. In nucleotides, the CDR3 is TGCAGTGCTAGAGATCGGAGGGAGCAGTTCTTC. Translation gives CSARDRREQFF.

This clonotype occurred a few times. This chain links TRBV20-1 with TRBJ2-6; maybe TRBD1 (6 bases). CDR1 is DFQATT and CDR2 is SNEGSKA in the germline V gene (reference sequence). The CDR3 contains 14 residues. V was cut by 6 bases and J by 6 bases, with 15 bases left in between. CDR3 sequence: CSASTGSLANVLTF. The CDR3 DNA follows: TGCAGTGCGAGTACAGGGTCCCTGGCCAACGTCCTGACTTTC.

This clonotype appeared many times. The chain carries TRBV20-1 and TRBJ2-7; no clear D. This CDR3 contains 15 residues. The V end lost 0 bases, the J end lost 5 bases, and 17 bases lay between the germline ends. CDR1 and CDR2 (germline): DFQATT, SNEGSKA (reference sequence). CDR3 coding DNA: TGCAGTGCTAGAGATTCCAGGACCGAGGACCACGAGCAGTACTTC. It yields the protein CSARDSRTEDHEQYF.

This clonotype was observed a single time. The junction and the germline gene differ at one end; a read error may be behind it. The V call is TRBV7-9, the J call TRBJ2-7, with a tentative D call TRBD2 (6 bases). This CDR3 is built from 14 residues. The germline CDR1 and CDR2 sequences are SEHNR and FQNEAQ (reference sequence). The CDR3 spells CASSEGGDSHEQYF. CDR3 nucleotide sequence: TGTGCCAGCAGCGAGGGCGGGGACTCCCACGAGCAGTACTTC.

This clonotype has at least ten counts. The chain has TRBV10-3 and TRBJ2-1; TRBD2 agrees at 8 bases. J was trimmed by 0 bases and V by 6 bases; bases with no gene match: 4. This CDR3 is 15 amino acids long. Per the germline V gene, CDR1 is ENHRY and CDR2 is SYGVKD. The chain's CDR3 is CAISGLANSYNEQFF. Written as DNA, the CDR3 is TGTGCCATCAGCGGACTAGCCAACTCCTACAATGAGCAGTTCTTC.

This clonotype was picked up many times. The CDR3 is CSVPSGGRDNEQFF. The CDR3 coding sequence is TGCAGCGTTCCTAGCGGAGGACGGGACAATGAGCAGTTCTTC. This sequence joins TRBV29-1 and TRBJ2-1; 7 bases match TRBD2. Unmatched junction bases numbered 9, after V lost 5 bases and J lost 5 bases. The germline V gene has CDR1 SQVTM and CDR2 ANQGSEA. The length of the CDR3 is 14 residues.

In the case of this clonotype: At one end the junction does not follow the germline gene, possibly because of a read error. The V and J genes are TRBV5-1 and TRBJ2-5; weak D call: TRBD1 (5 bases). The germline V gene encodes CDR1 SGHRS and CDR2 YFSETQ. The CDR3 loop spans 16 amino acids. CDR3 sequence: CASSIRQLPWQETRYF. Here the CDR3 DNA reads TGCGCCAGCAGCATACGACAGTTGCCGTGGCAAGAGACCCGGTACTTC.

About this clonotype itself: At one boundary the junction diverges from the germline segment, which might be a read error. CDR3: CTSIGGLHIETQYF. For the CDR3, the DNA is TGTACCAGCATAGGGGGACTCCACATAGAGACCCAGTACTTC. The rearrangement links TRBV2 to TRBJ2-5; D might be TRBD1 or TRBD2, each matching 6 bases. Germline values: CDR1 SNHLY, CDR2 FYNNEI. This CDR3 is 14 amino acids long.

On this clonotype: The junction does not match germline at one end; this may be a read error. The chain combines TRBV5-1 with TRBJ1-5, with D uncertain. Germline CDR1 SGHRS, CDR2 YFSETQ. The CDR3 has 15 residues. CDR3 nucleotides: TGCGCCAGCAGCTTGAATGGGCTTAGCGATCAGCCCCAGCATTTT. Encoded protein: CASSLNGLSDQPQHF.

A remark on this clonotype: Its ends do not fully match the called genes, so a read error is possible. The CDR3 is CASSLVGQITDTQYF. The CDR3 region has the DNA TGTGCCAGCAGCTTGGTCGGACAGATCACAGATACGCAGTATTTT. The chain joins TRBV5-1 to TRBJ2-3, with D perhaps matching TRBD1 (6 bases). Germline V gene sequence: CDR1 SGHRS, CDR2 YFSETQ. The CDR3 extends over 15 amino acids. Together with reference TRBV5-1 and TRBJ2-3, the CDR3 gives the full variable domain: KAGVTQTPRYLIKTRGQQVTLSCSPISGHRSVSWYQQTPGQGLQFLFEYFSETQRNKGNFPGRFSGRQFSNSRSEMNVSTLELGDSALYLCASSLVGQITDTQYFGPGTRLTVL.